These 6 T cell receptor beta chains share one sample of origin, sequenced in a study of identical twins. One entry per CDR3 protein results from TCRdb running MiXCR on the 5' RACE reads. Of about 530,000 distinct CDR3 sequences listed, about 20% are singletons. Separately, the same data were catalogued under a study of yellow fever vaccine responses in identical twins.

Specimen: CD4+ T cells sorted from blood. These TCRs come from a woman in her late teens or twenties in good health.

This clonotype turned up a few times. The rearrangement links TRBV4-1 to TRBJ1-6; D call uncertain. Trimming shortened V by 3 bases and J by 7 bases, and 7 bases separated the two germline ends. CDR1 MGHRA and CDR2 YSYEKL come from the germline V gene. The length of the CDR3 is 13 residues. The CDR3 DNA sequence: TGCGCCAGCAGCCAGGTGGAAAATTCACCCCTCCACTTT. Protein: CASSQVENSPLHF.

This clonotype was found many times. Relative to the germline gene, one junction end is altered; a read error may explain this. The chain has TRBV20-1 and TRBJ2-1, with 15 nucleotides matching TRBD2. Germline-derived CDR1 and CDR2 are DFQATT and SNEGSKA (reference sequence). The CDR3 length is 10 residues. CDR3 sequence: CSAGLAGGVF. In DNA, the CDR3 is TGCAGTGCTGGACTAGCGGGAGGGGTCTTC.

This clonotype was picked up a small number of times. This chain joins TRBV10-3 and TRBJ2-3; the D call may be TRBD1 or TRBD2 (7 bases each). Germline V gene sequence: CDR1 ENHRY, CDR2 SYGVKD. The CDR3 is made up of 12 amino acids. V was shortened by 10 bases and J by 6 bases, with 14 bases between the two germline ends. The DNA for the CDR3 is TGTGCCACCACAGGGGAGGGGGATACGCAGTATTTT. Its protein is CATTGEGDTQYF.

V gene TRBV25-1 combines with J gene TRBJ2-5; TRBD1 or TRBD2 may be the D gene (6 bases each). CDR1 is MGHDK and CDR2 is SYGVNS in the germline V gene. V shed 6 bases and J shed 7 bases, with 15 bases lying between them. There are 13 residues in the CDR3. The CDR3 here is CASSAGDSGTQYF. In nucleotides, the CDR3 is TGTGCCAGCAGCGCAGGGGACTCAGGGACCCAGTACTTC.

This clonotype was recorded a few times. The chain links TRBV20-1 to TRBJ1-1, with 11 bases fitting TRBD1. Germline lookup yields CDR1 DFQATT and CDR2 SNEGSKA (reference sequence). There are 12 residues in the CDR3. With 7 bases clipped from V and 4 bases from J, the junction kept 2 bases outside the gene matches. The CDR3 is CSVGTGGTEAFF. CDR3 DNA sequence: TGCAGTGTCGGGACAGGGGGCACTGAAGCTTTCTTT.

This clonotype was counted a few times. CDR3 coding DNA: TGCGCCAGCAGCTTGAAAAGGGGAAGTACAGATACGCAGTATTTT. Encoded protein: CASSLKRGSTDTQYF. This chain joins TRBV5-1 and TRBJ2-3; D possibly corresponds to TRBD1 (5 bases). The CDR3 length is 15 residues. Germline V gene lookup returns CDR1 SGHRS and CDR2 YFSETQ. Between the trimmed V and J ends, which lost 1 base and 3 bases, there was a span of 12 bases. Drawing the rest from reference TRBV5-1 and TRBJ2-3, the complete variable domain is KAGVTQTPRYLIKTRGQQVTLSCSPISGHRSVSWYQQTPGQGLQFLFEYFSETQRNKGNFPGRFSGRQFSNSRSEMNVSTLELGDSALYLCASSLKRGSTDTQYFGPGTRLTVL.